This is a list of T cell receptor beta chains from one sample in a study of blood T cell repertoires in COVID-19. Generated by immunoSEQ multiplex PCR, the TCRdb table keeps only in-frame clones and is missing some. Seen here are more than 95,000 clones, over 70% observed once, and the top ten hold over 12%. Sequenced: peripheral blood. Receptors were obtained from a man aged 45-65 years with acute or convalescent COVID-19. Each CDR3 is given with its conserved first and last residue. D genes are given only for firm matches. A row's size may be missing; if present it is once, few, many or a size class.

CDR3,DNA,V,D,J,size,length
CASRTTSGQSSYNEQFF,TGTGCCAGCAGGACGACTAGCGGGCAGAGCTCCTACAATGAGCAGTTCTTC,TRBV28,TRBD2,TRBJ2-1,.,17
CASSLQGAQGYTF,TGTGCCAGCAGTTTACAGGGGGCTCAAGGCTACACCTTC,TRBV6-2/TRBV6-3,TRBD1,TRBJ1-2,.,13
CATSDPGQGAGQPQHF,TGTGCCACCAGTGACCCGGGACAGGGGGCGGGTCAGCCCCAGCATTTT,TRBV24-1,TRBD1,TRBJ1-5,.,16
CASSFGGGSTYEQYF,TGTGCCAGCAGTTTCGGGGGGGGCTCTACCTACGAGCAGTACTTC,TRBV27,TRBD2,TRBJ2-7,.,15
CASSLQGAGEKLFF,TGCGCCAGCAGCTTGCAGGGGGCCGGAGAAAAACTGTTTTTT,TRBV5-1,TRBD1,TRBJ1-4,.,14
CASSPPGLAGLGEQYF,TGTGCCAGCAGCCCCCCGGGACTAGCGGGATTGGGCGAGCAGTACTTC,TRBV3-1/TRBV3-2,TRBD2,TRBJ2-7,once,16
CASSPGQGAYEQYF,TGCGCCAGCAGCCCCGGACAGGGGGCATACGAGCAGTACTTC,TRBV4-1,TRBD1,TRBJ2-7,once,14
CASSRDRGGEQFF,TGTGCCAGCAGCCGGGACAGGGGAGGTGAGCAGTTCTTC,TRBV6-5,TRBD1,TRBJ2-1,.,13
CASSYTGSNTEAFF,TGCGCCAGCAGCTATACAGGATCCAACACTGAAGCTTTCTTT,TRBV5-1,.,TRBJ1-1,.,14
CASSSTSGRVGEQFF,TGTGCCAGCAGCTCGACTAGCGGGAGGGTGGGGGAGCAGTTCTTC,TRBV6-5,TRBD2,TRBJ2-1,few,15
CASSWGGASADTQYF,TGTGCCAGCAGTTGGGGGGGGGCCAGCGCAGATACGCAGTATTTT,TRBV28,.,TRBJ2-3,.,15
CASSLLGGKEETQYF,TGTGCCAGCAGTCTCCTTGGGGGGAAGGAGGAGACCCAGTACTTC,TRBV27,.,TRBJ2-5,.,15
CASSPIRLAYGYTF,TGTGCCAGCAGCCCCATCAGGCTGGCCTATGGCTACACCTTC,TRBV5-6,.,TRBJ1-2,.,14
CASSPSQGSYGYTF,TGTGCCAGCAGCCCGAGCCAGGGTTCCTATGGCTACACCTTC,TRBV7-9,.,TRBJ1-2,once,14
CASSSKVRADTQYF,TGTGCCAGCAGCTCGAAGGTGCGGGCAGATACGCAGTATTTT,TRBV5-4,.,TRBJ2-3,.,14
CASRAGTGGNTIYF,TGTGCCAGCAGGGCTGGGACAGGTGGAAACACCATATATTTT,TRBV27,TRBD1,TRBJ1-3,.,14
CASSVQTGITDTQYF,TGCGCCAGCAGCGTACAGACAGGGATCACAGATACGCAGTATTTT,TRBV5-1,TRBD1,TRBJ2-3,once,15
CASSGTGGPTEAFF,TGCGCCAGCAGCGGGACAGGGGGCCCGACTGAAGCTTTCTTT,TRBV5-1,TRBD1,TRBJ1-1,.,14
CASSDQSRTSGRGEQFF,TGTGCCAGCAGCGATCAATCCAGGACTAGCGGGAGGGGTGAGCAGTTCTTC,TRBV27,TRBD2,TRBJ2-1,.,17
CASSLIAEGEQFF,TGTGCCAGCAGCTTAATTGCTGAGGGTGAGCAGTTCTTC,TRBV11-2,.,TRBJ2-1,once,13
CASSTSGEGEEKLFF,TGCGCCAGCAGCACCTCAGGGGAAGGTGAAGAAAAACTGTTTTTT,TRBV5-1,.,TRBJ1-4,.,15
CASSSTTGRETQYF,TGCGCCAGCAGCTCAACGACAGGGAGGGAGACCCAGTACTTC,TRBV5-1,.,TRBJ2-5,few,14
CASSPIGTSGGQETQYF,TGTGCCAGCAGTCCTATCGGGACTAGCGGGGGACAAGAGACCCAGTACTTC,TRBV2,TRBD2,TRBJ2-5,once,17
CASSIRTEAYGYTF,TGTGCCAGCAGCATCCGGACGGAGGCCTATGGCTACACCTTC,TRBV7-8,.,TRBJ1-2,.,14
CASSEPWSSGREDETQYF,TGCGCCAGCAGTGAGCCGTGGTCTAGCGGGAGGGAGGATGAGACCCAGTACTTC,TRBV10-2,TRBD2,TRBJ2-5,.,18
CSVERLAGDYEQYF,TGCAGCGTTGAACGACTAGCGGGAGACTACGAGCAGTACTTC,TRBV29-1,TRBD2,TRBJ2-7,once,14
CASNQHSAREETQYF,TGTGCCAGCAACCAACACAGTGCCAGAGAAGAGACCCAGTACTTC,TRBV9,.,TRBJ2-5,once,15